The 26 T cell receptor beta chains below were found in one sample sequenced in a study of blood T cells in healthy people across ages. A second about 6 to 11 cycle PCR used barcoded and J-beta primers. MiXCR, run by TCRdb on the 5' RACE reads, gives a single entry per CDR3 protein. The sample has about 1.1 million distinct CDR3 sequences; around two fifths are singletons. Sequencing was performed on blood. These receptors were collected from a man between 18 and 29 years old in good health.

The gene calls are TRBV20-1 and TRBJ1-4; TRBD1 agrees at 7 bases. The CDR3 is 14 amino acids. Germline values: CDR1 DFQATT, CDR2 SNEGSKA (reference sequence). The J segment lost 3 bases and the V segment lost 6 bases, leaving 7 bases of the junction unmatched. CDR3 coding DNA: TGCAGTGCAAAGACAGGGACGGCTAATGAAAAACTGTTTTTT. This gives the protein CSAKTGTANEKLFF.

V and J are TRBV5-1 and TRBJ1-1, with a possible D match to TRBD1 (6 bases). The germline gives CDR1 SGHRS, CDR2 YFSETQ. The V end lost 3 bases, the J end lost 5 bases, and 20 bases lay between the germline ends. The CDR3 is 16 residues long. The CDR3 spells CASSWTPDVGQTEAFF. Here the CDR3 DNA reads TGCGCCAGCAGCTGGACCCCCGATGTGGGACAAACTGAAGCTTTCTTT. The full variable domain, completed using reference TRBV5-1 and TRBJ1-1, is KAGVTQTPRYLIKTRGQQVTLSCSPISGHRSVSWYQQTPGQGLQFLFEYFSETQRNKGNFPGRFSGRQFSNSRSEMNVSTLELGDSALYLCASSWTPDVGQTEAFFGQGTRLTVV.

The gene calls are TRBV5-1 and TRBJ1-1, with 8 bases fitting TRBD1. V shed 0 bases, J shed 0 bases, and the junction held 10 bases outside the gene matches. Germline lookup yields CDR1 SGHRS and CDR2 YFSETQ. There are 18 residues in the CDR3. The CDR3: CASSLATPGTGMNTEAFF. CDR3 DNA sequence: TGCGCCAGCAGCTTGGCCACTCCCGGGACAGGAATGAACACTGAAGCTTTCTTT. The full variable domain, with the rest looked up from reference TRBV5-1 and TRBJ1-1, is KAGVTQTPRYLIKTRGQQVTLSCSPISGHRSVSWYQQTPGQGLQFLFEYFSETQRNKGNFPGRFSGRQFSNSRSEMNVSTLELGDSALYLCASSLATPGTGMNTEAFFGQGTRLTVV.

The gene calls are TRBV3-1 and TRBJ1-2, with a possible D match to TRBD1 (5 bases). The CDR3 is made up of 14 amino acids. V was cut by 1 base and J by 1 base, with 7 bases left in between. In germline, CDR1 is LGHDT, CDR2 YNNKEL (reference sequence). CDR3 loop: CASSQGQINYGYTF. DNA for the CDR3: TGTGCCAGCAGCCAAGGACAGATTAACTATGGCTACACCTTC.

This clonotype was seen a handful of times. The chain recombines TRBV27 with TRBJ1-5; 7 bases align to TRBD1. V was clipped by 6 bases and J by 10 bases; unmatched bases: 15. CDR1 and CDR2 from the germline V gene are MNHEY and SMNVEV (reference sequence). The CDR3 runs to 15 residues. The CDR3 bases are TGTGCCAGCAGGGCTCTCGTCAAACAGGGGTACCCCCAGCATTTT. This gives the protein CASRALVKQGYPQHF.

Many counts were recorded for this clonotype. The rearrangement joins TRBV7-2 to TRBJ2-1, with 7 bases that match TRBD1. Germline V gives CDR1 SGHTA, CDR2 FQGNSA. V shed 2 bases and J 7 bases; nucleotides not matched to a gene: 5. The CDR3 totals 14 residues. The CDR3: CASSLQTGENEQFF. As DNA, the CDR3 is TGTGCCAGCAGCTTACAAACAGGGGAGAATGAGCAGTTCTTC.

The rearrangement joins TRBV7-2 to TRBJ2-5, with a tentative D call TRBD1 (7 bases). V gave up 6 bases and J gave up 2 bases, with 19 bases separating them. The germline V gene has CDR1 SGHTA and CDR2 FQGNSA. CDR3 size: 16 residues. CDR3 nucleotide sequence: TGTGCCAGCAGATCCGGAGGGGGCAACCGTCAAGAGACCCAGTACTTC. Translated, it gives CASRSGGGNRQETQYF.

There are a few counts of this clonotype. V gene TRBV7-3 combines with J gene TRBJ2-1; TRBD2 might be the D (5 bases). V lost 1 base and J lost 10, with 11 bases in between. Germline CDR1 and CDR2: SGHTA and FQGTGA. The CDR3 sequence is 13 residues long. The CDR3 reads CASSLNDGLEQFF. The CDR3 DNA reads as TGTGCCAGCAGCTTAAACGACGGACTCGAGCAGTTCTTC.

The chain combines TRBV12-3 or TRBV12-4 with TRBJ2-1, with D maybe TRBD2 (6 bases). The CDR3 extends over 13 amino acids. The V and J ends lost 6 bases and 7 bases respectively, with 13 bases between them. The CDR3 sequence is CASSATRPNEQFF. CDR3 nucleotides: TGTGCCAGCAGCGCGACTAGACCTAATGAGCAGTTCTTC.

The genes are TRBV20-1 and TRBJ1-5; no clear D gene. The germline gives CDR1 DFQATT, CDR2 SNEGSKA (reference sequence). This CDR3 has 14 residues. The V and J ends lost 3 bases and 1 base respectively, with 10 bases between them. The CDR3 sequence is CSARSFGSNQPQHF. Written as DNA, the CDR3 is TGCAGTGCTAGGTCGTTCGGCAGCAATCAGCCCCAGCATTTT.

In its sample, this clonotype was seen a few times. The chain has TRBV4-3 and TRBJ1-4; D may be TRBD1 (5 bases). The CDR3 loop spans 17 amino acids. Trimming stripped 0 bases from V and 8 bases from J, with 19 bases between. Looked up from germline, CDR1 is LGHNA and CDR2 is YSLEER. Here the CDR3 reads CASSQDRGGRVGEKLFF. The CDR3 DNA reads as TGCGCCAGCAGCCAAGATCGGGGTGGCAGGGTTGGGGAAAAACTGTTTTTT.

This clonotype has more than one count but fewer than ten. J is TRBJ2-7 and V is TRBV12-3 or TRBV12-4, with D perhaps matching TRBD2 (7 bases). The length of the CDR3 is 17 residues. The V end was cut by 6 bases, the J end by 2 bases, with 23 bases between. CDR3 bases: TGTGCCAGCAGCTACCCTACTGGGGGGGCGATGACCTACGAGCAGTACTTC. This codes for CASSYPTGGAMTYEQYF.

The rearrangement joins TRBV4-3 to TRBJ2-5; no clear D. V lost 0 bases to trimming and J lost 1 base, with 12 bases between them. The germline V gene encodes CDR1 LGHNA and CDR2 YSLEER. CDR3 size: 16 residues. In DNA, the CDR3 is TGCGCCAGCAGCCAAGATGTTAAGACGGTCCAAGAGACCCAGTACTTC. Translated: CASSQDVKTVQETQYF.

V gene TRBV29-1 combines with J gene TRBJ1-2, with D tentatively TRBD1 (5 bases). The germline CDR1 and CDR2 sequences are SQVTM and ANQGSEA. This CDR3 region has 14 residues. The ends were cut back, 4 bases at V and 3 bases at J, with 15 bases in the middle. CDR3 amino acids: CSVAQGGLDYGYTF. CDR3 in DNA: TGCAGCGTTGCTCAGGGAGGTTTGGACTATGGCTACACCTTC.

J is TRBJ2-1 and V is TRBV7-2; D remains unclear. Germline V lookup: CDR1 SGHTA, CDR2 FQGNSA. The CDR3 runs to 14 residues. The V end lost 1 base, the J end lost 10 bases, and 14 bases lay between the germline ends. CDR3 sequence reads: CASSLVLGTYEQFF. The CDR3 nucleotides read TGTGCCAGCAGCTTAGTCTTGGGTACCTACGAGCAGTTCTTC.

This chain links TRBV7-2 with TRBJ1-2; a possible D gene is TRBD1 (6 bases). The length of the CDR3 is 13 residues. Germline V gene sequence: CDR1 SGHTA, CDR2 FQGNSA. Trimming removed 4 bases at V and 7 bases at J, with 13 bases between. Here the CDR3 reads CASSSNRVFGYTF. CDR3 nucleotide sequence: TGTGCCAGCAGCTCCAACAGGGTGTTTGGCTACACCTTC.

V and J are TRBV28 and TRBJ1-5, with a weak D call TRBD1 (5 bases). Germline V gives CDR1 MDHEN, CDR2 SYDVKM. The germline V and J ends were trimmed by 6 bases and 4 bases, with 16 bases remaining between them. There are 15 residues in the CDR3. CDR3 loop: CASRVPTVLNQPQHF. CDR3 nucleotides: TGTGCCAGCAGGGTACCGACAGTTCTTAATCAGCCCCAGCATTTT.

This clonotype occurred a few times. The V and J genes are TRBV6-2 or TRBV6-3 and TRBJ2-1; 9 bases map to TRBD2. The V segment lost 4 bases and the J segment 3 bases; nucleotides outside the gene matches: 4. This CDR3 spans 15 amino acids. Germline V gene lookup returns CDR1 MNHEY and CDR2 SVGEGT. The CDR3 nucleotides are TGTGCCAGCAGTTTAGCGGGGGCCGACTACAATGAGCAGTTCTTC. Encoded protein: CASSLAGADYNEQFF.

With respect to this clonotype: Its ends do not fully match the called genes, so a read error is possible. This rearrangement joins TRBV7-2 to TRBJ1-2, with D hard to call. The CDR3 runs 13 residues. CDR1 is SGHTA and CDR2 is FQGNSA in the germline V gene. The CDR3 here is CASSLAGDAGCTF. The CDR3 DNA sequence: TGTGCCAGCAGCTTAGCAGGAGATGCTGGCTGCACCTTC.

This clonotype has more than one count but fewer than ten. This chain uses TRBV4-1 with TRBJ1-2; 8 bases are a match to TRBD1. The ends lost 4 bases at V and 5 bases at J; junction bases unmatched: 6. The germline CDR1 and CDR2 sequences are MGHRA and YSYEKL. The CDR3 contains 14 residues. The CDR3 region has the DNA TGCGCCAGCAGCCCGGGACAGGCGATTTATGGCTACACCTTC. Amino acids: CASSPGQAIYGYTF.

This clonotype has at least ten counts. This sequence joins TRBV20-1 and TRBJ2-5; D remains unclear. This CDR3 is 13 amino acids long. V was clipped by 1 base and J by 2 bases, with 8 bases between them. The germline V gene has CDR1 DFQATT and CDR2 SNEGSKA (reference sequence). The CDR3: CSARGTEQETQYF. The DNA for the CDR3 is TGCAGTGCTAGAGGCACTGAGCAAGAGACCCAGTACTTC.

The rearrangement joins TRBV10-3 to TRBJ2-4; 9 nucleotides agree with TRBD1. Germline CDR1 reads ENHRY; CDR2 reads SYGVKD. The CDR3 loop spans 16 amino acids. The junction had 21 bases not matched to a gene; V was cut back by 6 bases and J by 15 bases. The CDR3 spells CAIRDQRDRDSYERYF. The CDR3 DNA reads TGTGCCATCAGAGATCAGCGGGACAGGGATTCCTACGAGCGGTACTTC.

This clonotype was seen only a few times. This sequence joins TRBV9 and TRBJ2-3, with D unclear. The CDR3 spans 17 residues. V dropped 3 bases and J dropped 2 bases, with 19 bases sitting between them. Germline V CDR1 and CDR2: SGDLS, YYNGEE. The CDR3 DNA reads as TGTGCCAGCAGCGCTCCGTCCACCAGTGGGCCCACAGATACGCAGTATTTT. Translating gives CASSAPSTSGPTDTQYF.

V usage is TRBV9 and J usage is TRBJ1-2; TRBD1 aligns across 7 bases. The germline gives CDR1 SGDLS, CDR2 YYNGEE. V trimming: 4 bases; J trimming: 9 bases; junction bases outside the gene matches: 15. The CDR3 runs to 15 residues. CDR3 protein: CASSPRSTGRCSYTF. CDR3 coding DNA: TGTGCCAGCAGCCCACGATCGACAGGGAGATGTAGCTACACCTTC.

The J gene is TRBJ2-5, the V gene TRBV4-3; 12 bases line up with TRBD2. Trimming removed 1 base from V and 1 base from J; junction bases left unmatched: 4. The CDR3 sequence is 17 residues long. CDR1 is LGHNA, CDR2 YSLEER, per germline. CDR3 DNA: TGCGCCAGCAGCCAAGTCCTGACTAGCGGGAGCCAAGAGACCCAGTACTTC. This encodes CASSQVLTSGSQETQYF.

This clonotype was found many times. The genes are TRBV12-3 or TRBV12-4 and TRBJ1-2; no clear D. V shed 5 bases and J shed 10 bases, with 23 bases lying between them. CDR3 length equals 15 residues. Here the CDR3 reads CASSPNQPLPLVYTF. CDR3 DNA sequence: TGTGCCAGCAGTCCAAACCAACCGCTACCTTTAGTCTACACCTTC.